One and the same sample provided the 29 T cell receptor beta chains below, sequenced in a study of early T cells in non-severe SARS-CoV-2 infection (dated by TCRdb to the early 2020s). The library came from 5' RACE. The data were produced on a NextSeq 500. The public sequencing data were trimmed at Q25 with fastp and processed into clonotypes with MiXCR by TCRdb, which kept only in-frame beta chains. CDR3 protein sequences are deduplicated, and each keeps its most common genes and DNA. This sample has 75,000 to 100,000 distinct CDR3 sequences in its table, and 13% to 15% of those were observed once. Of the sample, roughly 11% falls within the top ten clones. The sample consisted of whole blood. These receptors were collected from an adult who was a healthcare worker with PCR-confirmed SARS-CoV-2 infection or an uninfected control (not recorded which).

There are many counts of this clonotype. This rearrangement joins TRBV29-1 to TRBJ1-6; no firm D call. V was clipped by 4 bases and J by 7 bases, with 8 bases between them. The CDR3 length is 12 residues. Germline CDR1 and CDR2: SQVTM and ANQGSEA. CDR3 sequence (DNA): TGCAGCGTTGGGACGGAAAATTCACCCCTCCACTTT. Its translation is CSVGTENSPLHF.

A few counts support this clonotype. The chain has TRBV20-1 and TRBJ2-5; D is uncertain. The CDR3 is 11 residues long. Germline CDR1 DFQATT, CDR2 SNEGSKA (reference sequence). Trimming shortened V by 0 bases and J by 6 bases, and 5 bases separated the two germline ends. The CDR3 nucleotides read TGCAGTGCTAGAGATCTGCAGACCCAGTACTTC. It translates to CSARDLQTQYF.

The V call is TRBV20-1, the J call TRBJ2-3, with 7 nucleotides matching TRBD2. Trimming at V came to 6 bases and at J to 0 bases, leaving 9 bases not matched to a gene. The CDR3 runs to 15 residues. CDR1 is DFQATT and CDR2 is SNEGSKA in the germline V gene (reference sequence). The DNA of the CDR3 is TGCAGTGCCAGCCCGGGGGGTTTTAGCACAGATACGCAGTATTTT. This codes for CSASPGGFSTDTQYF.

The chain employs TRBV6-2 or TRBV6-3 and TRBJ1-6; the D is unclear. The CDR3 contains 14 residues. Germline CDR1 and CDR2: MNHEY and SVGEGT. V shed 6 bases and J shed 9 bases, with 15 bases lying between them. The CDR3 region has the DNA TGTGCCAGCAGAAACCCAGGAGGCCGTTCACCCCTCCACTTT. Amino acids: CASRNPGGRSPLHF.

The rearrangement links TRBV18 to TRBJ1-2, with D tentatively TRBD1 (6 bases). Germline loops: CDR1 KGHSH, CDR2 LQKENI. Trimming left V 2 bases short and J 3 bases short, with 7 bases between. The CDR3 has 13 residues. The DNA of the CDR3 is TGTGCCAGCTCACCATCAGGGGACTATGGCTACACCTTC. This translates into CASSPSGDYGYTF.

Ten or more counts support this clonotype. The germline gene is not matched at one end of the junction; a read error may be the cause. This rearrangement joins TRBV4-1 to TRBJ1-6, with no clear D. CDR3 length equals 15 residues. The germline V gene encodes CDR1 MGHRA and CDR2 YSYEKL. CDR3 amino acids: CASSQGLGYNSPLDF. The CDR3 DNA is TGCGCCAGCAGCCAAGGACTGGGCTATAATTCACCCCTCGACTTT.

The chain couples TRBV5-1 to TRBJ1-4, with D unresolved. Trimming pared 5 bases from V and 6 bases from J, leaving 17 bases between. CDR1 and CDR2 (germline): SGHRS, YFSETQ. This CDR3 region has 15 residues. DNA for the CDR3: TGCGCCAGCAGTCTTGGGAGTGGTCAATATGAAAAACTGTTTTTT. Translated: CASSLGSGQYEKLFF.

This clonotype was recorded at least ten times. J is TRBJ1-3 and V is TRBV20-1; unclear D gene. CDR1 is DFQATT and CDR2 is SNEGSKA in the germline V gene (reference sequence). The CDR3 has 14 amino acids. Trimming took off 2 bases at V and 4 bases at J, with 12 bases between the two ends. CDR3 loop: CSARSNTGGNTIYF. The CDR3 DNA follows: TGCAGTGCTAGAAGCAATACTGGAGGAAACACCATATATTTT.

This chain connects TRBV20-1 to TRBJ1-2; 7 nucleotides match TRBD1. V shed 6 bases, J shed 3 bases, and the junction held 4 bases outside the gene matches. CDR1 and CDR2 from the germline V gene are DFQATT and SNEGSKA (reference sequence). The CDR3 length is 12 residues. Here the CDR3 DNA reads TGCAGTGCCGAGGGGGCGGACTATGGCTACACCTTC. Residues: CSAEGADYGYTF.

This clonotype was counted only a few times. The genes are TRBV20-1 and TRBJ1-1; D remains ambiguous. The germline V gene encodes CDR1 DFQATT and CDR2 SNEGSKA (reference sequence). This CDR3 spans 12 amino acids. Trimming cost V 0 bases and J 1 base, with 3 bases left between them. CDR3 residues: CSAREGNTEAFF. The CDR3, as DNA: TGCAGTGCTAGAGAAGGGAACACTGAAGCTTTCTTT.

This clonotype was detected a few times. The rearrangement uses TRBV6-1 and TRBJ2-7; D is ambiguous. This CDR3 has 15 amino acids. The V gene lost 2 bases and the J gene lost 0 bases, with 11 bases spanning the gap. Germline V CDR1 and CDR2: MNHNS, SASEGT. The CDR3 loop is CASSEPPLLSYEQYF. CDR3 nucleotide sequence: TGTGCCAGCAGTGAACCTCCACTACTCTCCTACGAGCAGTACTTC.

The rearrangement uses TRBV19 and TRBJ1-1, with 7 bases that match TRBD1. The junction had 6 bases not matched to a gene; V was cut back by 4 bases and J by 1 base. CDR3 size: 15 residues. The germline V gene encodes CDR1 LNHDA and CDR2 SQIVND (reference sequence). This chain's CDR3 is CASSTSGQKNTEAFF. As DNA, the CDR3 is TGTGCCAGTAGTACCTCGGGACAGAAGAACACTGAAGCTTTCTTT.

In this sample, this clonotype turned up a few times. V and J are TRBV20-1 and TRBJ2-1, with a possible D match to TRBD2 (7 bases). Germline V gene sequence: CDR1 DFQATT, CDR2 SNEGSKA (reference sequence). V lost 6 bases to trimming and J lost 9 bases, with 24 bases between them. The CDR3 has 15 amino acids. CDR3 sequence reads: CSASVLGASGREQFF. For the CDR3, the DNA is TGCAGTGCGAGTGTCCTGGGGGCTAGCGGTCGTGAGCAGTTCTTC.

This clonotype appeared a few times. The CDR3 sequence: CASSMNSGTGTGELFF. The DNA of the CDR3 is TGTGCCAGCAGCATGAACTCCGGGACTGGCACCGGGGAGCTGTTTTTT. V usage is TRBV11-1 and J usage is TRBJ2-2, with D tentatively TRBD2 (6 bases). The germline V and J ends were trimmed by 5 bases and 4 bases, with 17 bases remaining between them. Germline V lookup: CDR1 SGHAT, CDR2 FQDESV (reference sequence). CDR3 length: 16 residues.

V usage is TRBV20-1 and J usage is TRBJ2-5, with D possibly matching TRBD1 (5 bases). The CDR3 is made up of 13 amino acids. Per germline, CDR1 DFQATT and CDR2 SNEGSKA (reference sequence). The V end lost 3 bases, the J end lost 2 bases, and 10 bases lay between the germline ends. The CDR3 spells CSASLQAQETQYF. CDR3 nucleotide sequence: TGCAGTGCTAGTTTACAGGCACAAGAGACCCAGTACTTC.

This clonotype occurred many times. The chain combines TRBV12-3 or TRBV12-4 with TRBJ1-1; D is undetermined. The CDR3 totals 13 residues. Trimming stripped 3 bases from V and 1 base from J, with 6 bases between. The CDR3 DNA follows: TGTGCCAGCAGTTTCCTTACGAACACTGAAGCTTTCTTT. Protein product: CASSFLTNTEAFF.

This clonotype showed up many times. The CDR3 spells CASSFGQGGGGYTF. The CDR3 DNA reads as TGTGCCAGCAGCTTCGGACAGGGGGGCGGAGGCTACACCTTC. The gene calls are TRBV7-8 and TRBJ1-2; 10 bases align to TRBD1. The CDR3 extends over 14 amino acids. From germline, CDR1 is SGHVS and CDR2 FQNEAQ. J gave up 8 bases and V 3 bases, and 6 bases lay outside the gene matches.

This clonotype occurred many times. The chain carries TRBV13 and TRBJ1-1; possible D gene TRBD1, 5 bases. Germline V gene data show CDR1 as PRHDT and CDR2 as FYEKMQ (reference sequence). CDR3 length equals 13 residues. Trimming removed 5 bases at V and 4 bases at J, with 11 bases between. The CDR3 bases are TGTGCCAGCAGCGCCAGGGTTGTCACTGAAGCTTTCTTT. This gives the protein CASSARVVTEAFF.

The J gene is TRBJ2-7, the V gene TRBV12-3 or TRBV12-4; 7 nucleotides align to TRBD1. Germline trimming cut 5 bases from V and 2 bases from J; bases unmatched to any gene: 9. This CDR3 spans 15 amino acids. CDR3 protein: CASSPNLGQPYEQYF. The CDR3 nucleotides are TGTGCCAGCAGTCCAAATTTGGGACAGCCCTACGAGCAGTACTTC.

The table lists this clonotype with a few counts. V and J are TRBV6-2 or TRBV6-3 and TRBJ2-1, with a weak D call TRBD2 (5 bases). The V gene's germline CDR1 is MNHEY and CDR2 SVGEGT. The CDR3 has 13 residues. Trimming pared 7 bases from V and 7 bases from J, leaving 14 bases between. The CDR3 bases are TGTGCCAGCACCTACCCGGGGAATAATGAGCAGTTCTTC. Translated: CASTYPGNNEQFF.

This clonotype was seen more than once but under ten times. This rearrangement joins TRBV3-1 to TRBJ1-1, with D possibly matching TRBD1 (5 bases). Germline CDR1 reads LGHDT; CDR2 reads YNNKEL (reference sequence). The germline V and J ends were trimmed by 1 base and 8 bases, with 14 bases remaining between them. The CDR3 length is 14 residues. The chain's CDR3 is CASSQVGGSGEAFF. The CDR3 DNA reads as TGTGCCAGCAGCCAAGTCGGGGGGTCAGGGGAAGCTTTCTTT.

This chain's CDR3 is CASSLAKEGQWVYNEQFF. CDR3 coding DNA: TGTGCCAGCAGCTTAGCGAAGGAAGGACAGTGGGTCTACAATGAGCAGTTCTTC. The chain couples TRBV7-9 to TRBJ2-1; possible D gene TRBD1, 6 bases. The CDR3 contains 18 residues. Between the trimmed V and J ends, which lost 0 bases and 3 bases, there was a span of 18 bases. Germline CDR1 reads SEHNR; CDR2 reads FQNEAQ (reference sequence).

This clonotype was found many times. The V and J genes are TRBV5-1 and TRBJ2-3; 7 bases line up with TRBD1. V dropped 1 base and J dropped 4; count of bases not matched to a gene: 3. CDR3 length equals 14 residues. CDR1 and CDR2 (germline): SGHRS, YFSETQ. The CDR3 loop reads CASSLNRGADTQYF. As DNA, the CDR3 is TGCGCCAGCAGCTTGAACAGGGGTGCAGATACGCAGTATTTT.

This clonotype showed up just a few times. The CDR3 loop reads CASRAARFGTSLRTDTQYF. CDR3 bases: TGTGCCAGCAGGGCCGCTAGGTTTGGGACTAGCCTACGCACAGATACGCAGTATTTT. The chain links TRBV7-6 to TRBJ2-3, with 9 bases identical to TRBD2. CDR3 length equals 19 residues. V shed 6 bases and J 1 base; nucleotides not matched to a gene: 17. CDR1 and CDR2 (germline): SGHVS, FNYEAQ.

The chain combines TRBV28 with TRBJ2-4, with D maybe TRBD2 (6 bases). Germline V CDR1 and CDR2: MDHEN, SYDVKM. Trimming took off 8 bases at V and 8 bases at J, with 7 bases between the two ends. The CDR3 covers 10 residues. This CDR3 reads CASAGHIQYF. The CDR3 DNA follows: TGTGCCAGCGCGGGGCACATTCAGTACTTC.

The genes are TRBV6-5 and TRBJ2-1; the D gene is possibly TRBD1 (6 bases). The CDR3 has 14 residues. The V end was cut by 6 bases, the J end by 3 bases, with 12 bases between. Germline V lookup: CDR1 MNHEY, CDR2 SVGAGI. CDR3 residues: CASRSGTNYNEQFF. Here the CDR3 DNA reads TGTGCCAGCAGGTCCGGGACAAACTACAATGAGCAGTTCTTC.

The sample holds a few counts of this clonotype. This chain uses TRBV29-1 with TRBJ2-3; D gene uncertain. The length of the CDR3 is 12 residues. Trimming pared 3 bases from V and 0 bases from J, leaving 4 bases between. Per the germline V gene, CDR1 is SQVTM and CDR2 is ANQGSEA. In nucleotides, the CDR3 is TGCAGCGTTGAGGAAAGCACAGATACGCAGTATTTT. Its translation: CSVEESTDTQYF.

A few counts support this clonotype. The CDR3 region is CSAVTGGRNTEAFF. CDR3 DNA sequence: TGCAGTGCTGTGACCGGGGGGAGAAACACTGAAGCTTTCTTT. The rearrangement uses TRBV20-1 and TRBJ1-1; possibly TRBD1 for D (5 bases). Germline V gives CDR1 DFQATT, CDR2 SNEGSKA (reference sequence). Trimming stripped 5 bases from V and 2 bases from J, with 15 bases between. The CDR3 totals 14 residues.

In this sample, this clonotype turned up a few times. The chain combines TRBV7-3 with TRBJ2-1; possible D gene TRBD2, 5 bases. V lost 5 bases and J lost 2, with 13 bases in between. Germline-derived CDR1 and CDR2 are SGHTA and FQGTGA. This CDR3 has 15 residues. The CDR3 nucleotides read TGTGCCAGCAGCCAACTGTCCGGGGCCTACAATGAGCAGTTCTTC. Amino acid sequence: CASSQLSGAYNEQFF.